The T cell receptor (beta chain) under discussion was sequenced for a study of T cell responses to AZD1222 COVID-19 vaccine. General study findings and limits: Spike-specific TCR breadth and depth grew following two AZD1222 doses. Repertoire sampling was restricted to post-peak T cell response timepoints.

With regard to this clone: Antigen specificity is unknown.

Assay: immunoSEQ multiplex PCR; the TCRdb copy retains only in-frame clones and omits some. The sample yields 90,000 to 150,000 clones, approximately 90% seen once. The CDR3 totals 15 residues. The junction had 5 bases not matched to a gene; V was cut back by 0 bases and J by 3 bases. The receptor comes from an adult who received the MenACWY meningococcal vaccine as a control. This chain uses TRBV23-1 with TRBJ2-7; TRBD1 matches at 7 bases. TRBV23-1 is treated as an ORF (open reading frame) with a function not yet certain. Sequences were derived from peripheral blood, sampled 28 days after the second dose of the MenACWY control vaccine. The CDR3 spells CASSQSGQGDYEQYV. As DNA, the CDR3 is TGCGCCAGCAGTCAATCGGGCCAGGGGGACTACGAGCAGTACGTC.